These 32 T cell receptor beta chains were all obtained from the same sample, sequenced in a study of T cells after yellow fever vaccination. TCRdb processed the 5' RACE reads anew with MiXCR; each CDR3 protein has one entry. The data show 500,000 to 650,000 distinct CDR3 sequences, roughly a sixth seen once. The material was PBMCs, obtained more than 4 days after the first yellow fever vaccination. The receptors shown here come from a man aged 18 to 35 who received the YFV17D yellow fever vaccine.

This clonotype has just a few counts. The chain carries TRBV4-2 and TRBJ1-3, with 7 bases lining up with TRBD1. The V and J ends lost 1 base and 1 base, in that order; junction bases with no gene match: 7. The CDR3 length is 17 residues. CDR1 and CDR2 from the germline V gene are LGHNA and YNFKEQ. The CDR3 bases are TGTGCCAGCAGCCAAGTACAGGGGCAATGGTCTGGAAACACCATATATTTT. Its translation: CASSQVQGQWSGNTIYF.

At least ten counts were recorded for this clonotype. The genes are TRBV3-1 and TRBJ2-5, with D hard to call. The CDR3 runs 11 residues. The V end was cut by 1 base, the J end by 5 bases, with 2 bases between. CDR1 and CDR2 from the germline V gene are LGHDT and YNNKEL (reference sequence). CDR3: CASSQVETQYF. DNA of the CDR3: TGTGCCAGCAGCCAAGTCGAGACCCAGTACTTC.

The V call is TRBV6-2 or TRBV6-3, the J call TRBJ1-1, with D maybe TRBD1 (5 bases). Trimming shortened V by 6 bases and J by 3 bases, and 11 bases separated the two germline ends. Germline loops: CDR1 MNHEY, CDR2 SVGEGT. The CDR3 consists of 13 residues. Written as DNA, the CDR3 is TGTGCCAGCAGCGCCGACAGCGACACTGAAGCTTTCTTT. Encoded protein: CASSADSDTEAFF.

The chain has TRBV6-6 and TRBJ1-6, with D unclear. V gave up 5 bases and J gave up 6 bases, with 5 bases separating them. Germline CDR1 reads MNHNY; CDR2 reads SVGAGI (reference sequence). The CDR3 runs to 12 residues. CDR3 protein: CASSPVNSPLHF. The CDR3 DNA sequence: TGTGCCAGCAGTCCAGTTAATTCACCCCTCCACTTT.

The chain is built from TRBV18 and TRBJ2-1, with 13 bases lining up with TRBD2. CDR1 is KGHSH and CDR2 is LQKENI in the germline V gene. The CDR3 consists of 21 residues. The V segment lost 6 bases and the J segment 0 bases; nucleotides outside the gene matches: 17. CDR3: CASSPLPRLAGGPSSYNEQFF. The DNA of the CDR3 is TGTGCCAGCTCTCCCCTTCCCCGACTAGCGGGGGGACCCAGCTCCTACAATGAGCAGTTCTTC.

The V and J genes are TRBV20-1 and TRBJ2-7, with 9 bases identical to TRBD1. This CDR3 contains 14 residues. The J segment lost 4 bases and the V segment lost 5 bases, leaving 9 bases of the junction unmatched. Germline V gene data show CDR1 as DFQATT and CDR2 as SNEGSKA (reference sequence). DNA for the CDR3: TGCAGTGCTCACCCCGGACAGGGGCGATACGAGCAGTACTTC. It codes for CSAHPGQGRYEQYF.

The chain recombines TRBV27 with TRBJ1-6, with a weak D call TRBD1 (6 bases). V lost 5 bases, J lost 6 bases, and 14 bases lay in between. CDR3 length equals 15 residues. CDR1 and CDR2 (germline): MNHEY, SMNVEV (reference sequence). The CDR3 protein is CASSPLGGVNSPLHF. The CDR3 nucleotides read TGTGCCAGCAGTCCCCTAGGGGGGGTTAATTCACCCCTCCACTTT.

This clonotype has ten or more counts. CDR3 region: CASSRRPPGAYEQYV. CDR3 coding DNA: TGTGCCAGCAGTCGACGGCCCCCCGGAGCCTACGAGCAGTACGTC. V and J are TRBV6-2 or TRBV6-3 and TRBJ2-7; no clear D gene. The germline V gene encodes CDR1 MNHEY and CDR2 SVGEGT. The CDR3 runs to 15 residues. The V and J ends lost 5 bases and 2 bases respectively, with 16 bases between them.

J is TRBJ1-2 and V is TRBV7-3, with 8 nucleotides matching TRBD1. The germline gives CDR1 SGHTA, CDR2 FQGTGA. CDR3 size: 13 residues. The V segment lost 6 bases and the J segment 6 bases; nucleotides outside the gene matches: 6. CDR3 residues: CASRDPGQDGYTF. The CDR3 DNA reads TGTGCCAGCAGGGACCCGGGACAGGATGGCTACACCTTC.

V usage is TRBV7-8 and J usage is TRBJ2-7; D is ambiguous. This CDR3 comprises 14 residues. V was cut by 1 base and J by 3 bases, with 10 bases left in between. Germline loops: CDR1 SGHVS, CDR2 FQNEAQ. The CDR3 spells CASSLGPLGYEQYF. CDR3 coding DNA: TGTGCCAGCAGCTTAGGGCCCTTGGGCTACGAGCAGTACTTC.

The rearrangement uses TRBV9 and TRBJ1-2; D might be TRBD1 (6 bases). CDR3 length: 14 amino acids. Between the trimmed V and J ends, which lost 0 bases and 4 bases, there was a span of 10 bases. Germline CDR1 and CDR2: SGDLS and YYNGEE. CDR3 nucleotides: TGTGCCAGCAGCGTAGCCCAGGGGCCCTATGGCTACACCTTC. This translates into CASSVAQGPYGYTF.

This sequence joins TRBV7-9 and TRBJ1-3; D call uncertain. Germline CDR1 and CDR2: SEHNR and FQNEAQ (reference sequence). CDR3 length: 14 residues. V was pared by 2 bases and J by 0 bases, with 5 bases between. As DNA, the CDR3 is TGTGCCAGCAGCTTAACTATCTCTGGAAACACCATATATTTT. It specifies CASSLTISGNTIYF.

The chain carries TRBV6-2 or TRBV6-3 and TRBJ2-7, with no clear D. CDR3 length equals 13 residues. Trimming shortened V by 2 bases and J by 2 bases, and 7 bases separated the two germline ends. Looked up from germline, CDR1 is MNHEY and CDR2 is SVGEGT. The CDR3 DNA follows: TGTGCCAGCAGTTACGGGCATACCTACGAGCAGTACTTC. Protein product: CASSYGHTYEQYF.

This clonotype has a handful of counts. This chain uses TRBV18 with TRBJ2-7, with D perhaps TRBD1 (5 bases). V was clipped by 6 bases and J by 2 bases, with 20 bases between them. The CDR3 is 16 amino acids. Germline CDR1 reads KGHSH; CDR2 reads LQKENI. In DNA form, the CDR3 reads TGTGCCAGCTCGTCATCCGGGCCAGGGTTAACCTACGAGCAGTACTTC. Translation gives CASSSSGPGLTYEQYF.

There are many counts of this clonotype. The chain has TRBV7-2 and TRBJ2-2; 8 positions agree with TRBD1. The CDR3 runs 16 residues. V dropped 5 bases and J dropped 5; count of bases not matched to a gene: 10. CDR1 and CDR2 (germline): SGHTA, FQGNSA. The DNA for the CDR3 is TGTGCCAGCAGCCCCCGGACAGGGAGTGGGACCGGGGAGCTGTTTTTT. Its translation: CASSPRTGSGTGELFF. Based on the CDR3 plus reference TRBV7-2 and TRBJ2-2, the full variable domain is GAGVSQSPSNKVTEKGKDVELRCDPISGHTALYWYRQSLGQGLEFLIYFQGNSAPDKSGLPSDRFSAERTGGSVSTLTIQRTQQEDSAVYLCASSPRTGSGTGELFFGEGSRLTVL.

This clonotype turned up a few times. V is TRBV11-2 and J is TRBJ2-7; 10 positions agree with TRBD1. The CDR3 runs 16 residues. The ends lost 5 bases at V and 2 bases at J; junction bases unmatched: 9. Per the germline V gene, CDR1 is SGHAT and CDR2 is FQNNGV. The CDR3 nucleotides read TGTGCCAGCAGCCCCCGGTTAGGGACAGGGGCCTACGAGCAGTACGTC. Its protein is CASSPRLGTGAYEQYV.

This clonotype came up many times. V usage is TRBV5-1 and J usage is TRBJ2-7; D not certain. From germline, CDR1 is SGHRS and CDR2 YFSETQ. The CDR3 totals 14 residues. Trimming shortened V by 0 bases and J by 0 bases, and 7 bases separated the two germline ends. CDR3 in amino acids: CASSLDDYSYEQYV. CDR3 DNA sequence: TGCGCCAGCAGCTTGGATGATTACTCCTACGAGCAGTACGTC.

This clonotype was seen only a few times. The chain combines TRBV5-1 with TRBJ2-1; TRBD1 or TRBD2 may be the D gene (6 bases each). Germline CDR1 is SGHRS and CDR2 is YFSETQ. CDR3 length: 15 residues. Between the trimmed V and J ends, which lost 3 bases and 5 bases, there was a span of 15 bases. This chain's CDR3 is CASSSGGGSDNEQFF. Here the CDR3 DNA reads TGCGCCAGCAGCTCCGGAGGGGGGAGTGACAATGAGCAGTTCTTC.

In this sample, this clonotype turned up once. The chain has TRBV7-6 and TRBJ2-6; D gene unclear. The germline V gene has CDR1 SGHVS and CDR2 FNYEAQ. The CDR3 contains 17 residues. The V and J ends lost 0 bases and 0 bases respectively, with 9 bases between them. The CDR3 nucleotides read TGTGCCAGCAGCTTAGCGTCGGCGGACTCTGGGGCCAACGTCCTGACTTTC. Its translation is CASSLASADSGANVLTF.

About this clonotype itself: Relative to the germline gene, one junction end is altered; a read error may explain this. V and J are TRBV7-9 and TRBJ2-2, with 7 bases aligning to TRBD1. The CDR3 is 17 amino acids. CDR1 is SEHNR and CDR2 is FQNEAQ in the germline V gene (reference sequence). The CDR3 is CASSLALTGLGTGELFF. The CDR3, as DNA: TGTGCCAGCAGCTTAGCCTTGACAGGGCTGGGCACCGGAGAGCTGTTTTTT.

This clonotype came up a few times. V and J are TRBV29-1 and TRBJ1-2; D uncertain. Germline loops: CDR1 SQVTM, CDR2 ANQGSEA. V gave up 7 bases and J gave up 2 bases, with 8 bases separating them. The CDR3 length is 11 residues. CDR3 bases: TGCAGCGGTGAGAACAACTATGGCTACACCTTC. Amino acids: CSGENNYGYTF.

This clonotype was seen many times. The chain uses TRBV27 and TRBJ1-2; D is undetermined. The ends were cut back, 5 bases at V and 6 bases at J, with 7 bases in the middle. Germline V gives CDR1 MNHEY, CDR2 SMNVEV (reference sequence). The CDR3 is made up of 11 amino acids. Written as DNA, the CDR3 is TGTGCCAGCAGTAAAGGTCATGGCTACACCTTC. Encoded protein: CASSKGHGYTF.

The table lists this clonotype with a few counts. The rearrangement uses TRBV7-9 and TRBJ2-6; D gene ambiguous. V shed 0 bases and J shed 1 base, with 10 bases lying between them. Germline values: CDR1 SEHNR, CDR2 FQNEAQ (reference sequence). This CDR3 region has 17 residues. CDR3 sequence (DNA): TGTGCCAGCAGCTTAGCATTAATGCGGTCTGGGGCCAACGTCCTGACTTTC. Its translation is CASSLALMRSGANVLTF.

In its sample, this clonotype was seen a few times. V usage is TRBV19 and J usage is TRBJ2-1; TRBD2 matches at 7 bases. V shed 4 bases and J 0 bases; nucleotides not matched to a gene: 3. The V gene's germline CDR1 is LNHDA and CDR2 SQIVND (reference sequence). The CDR3 has 15 amino acids. The CDR3: CASSTGGSSYNEQFF. The CDR3 region has the DNA TGTGCCAGTAGTACGGGGGGAAGCTCCTACAATGAGCAGTTCTTC.

The chain couples TRBV4-3 to TRBJ2-2, with 9 bases that match TRBD2. The V gene end was trimmed by 0 bases and the J gene end by 8 bases; junction bases not matched to a gene: 13. The germline V gene has CDR1 LGHNA and CDR2 YSLEER. The CDR3 totals 18 residues. CDR3: CASSQERKAGGPRGELFF. CDR3 DNA: TGCGCCAGCAGCCAAGAGAGGAAAGCGGGGGGCCCCAGAGGGGAGCTGTTTTTT.

CDR3 in amino acids: CASNRGGVTQYF. In nucleotides, the CDR3 is TGCGCCAGCAACCGGGGTGGGGTGACCCAGTACTTC. The V call is TRBV5-1, the J call TRBJ2-5, with D perhaps matching TRBD2 (5 bases). With 6 bases removed from V and 7 bases from J, the gap between germline ends came to 13 bases. This CDR3 has 12 amino acids. Per the germline V gene, CDR1 is SGHRS and CDR2 is YFSETQ.

This clonotype appeared a few times. The V gene is TRBV4-3, the J gene TRBJ2-1; tentatively, D is TRBD2 (5 bases). Trimming cost V 2 bases and J 8 bases, with 10 bases left between them. The CDR3 extends over 13 amino acids. The germline CDR1 and CDR2 sequences are LGHNA and YSLEER. The CDR3 here is CASSQMKGDEQFF. The CDR3 DNA reads as TGCGCCAGCAGCCAAATGAAGGGAGATGAGCAGTTCTTC.

The chain has TRBV7-3 and TRBJ2-2; no firm D call. The V and J ends lost 5 bases and 6 bases respectively, with 16 bases between them. The CDR3 covers 15 residues. Germline CDR1 and CDR2: SGHTA and FQGTGA. The CDR3 loop is CASSPPDPSPGELFF. CDR3 DNA: TGTGCCAGCAGCCCACCCGATCCCTCACCCGGGGAGCTGTTTTTT.

This clonotype was detected only a few times. The gene calls are TRBV5-4 and TRBJ2-7, with TRBD1 identical over 9 bases. This CDR3 contains 15 residues. V lost 4 bases to trimming and J lost 4 bases; unmatched junction nucleotides: 9. CDR1 is SGHNT, CDR2 YYREEE, per germline (reference sequence). For the CDR3, the DNA is TGTGCCAGCAGCCCTAAGGGGACAGGGTATTACGAGCAGTACTTC. Protein: CASSPKGTGYYEQYF.

This clonotype was found a few times. The chain has TRBV11-1 and TRBJ2-5; weak D call: TRBD2 (6 bases). The CDR3 spans 20 residues. Germline V CDR1 and CDR2: SGHAT, FQDESV (reference sequence). V dropped 6 bases and J dropped 5 bases, with 34 bases sitting between them. The CDR3 loop reads CASSQPGEADLWSDHETQYF. Written as DNA, the CDR3 is TGTGCCAGCAGTCAACCCGGGGAGGCGGACTTGTGGTCCGATCATGAGACCCAGTACTTC.

J is TRBJ1-5 and V is TRBV19; D remains ambiguous. This CDR3 comprises 16 residues. Trimming left V 6 bases short and J 0 bases short, with 15 bases between. CDR1 LNHDA and CDR2 SQIVND come from the germline V gene (reference sequence). The CDR3 here is CASRGGRLYSNQPQHF. CDR3 coding DNA: TGTGCCAGTAGAGGAGGGAGACTTTATAGCAATCAGCCCCAGCATTTT.

The V call is TRBV4-3, the J call TRBJ2-7; D might be TRBD1 (5 bases). Deletions cut 0 bases from V and 6 bases from J, with 15 bases between. Germline V lookup: CDR1 LGHNA, CDR2 YSLEER. The CDR3 runs 15 residues. The CDR3 bases are TGCGCCAGCAGCCAAGACAGGGCCACCCTGACCGAGCAGTACTTC. Its protein product is CASSQDRATLTEQYF.